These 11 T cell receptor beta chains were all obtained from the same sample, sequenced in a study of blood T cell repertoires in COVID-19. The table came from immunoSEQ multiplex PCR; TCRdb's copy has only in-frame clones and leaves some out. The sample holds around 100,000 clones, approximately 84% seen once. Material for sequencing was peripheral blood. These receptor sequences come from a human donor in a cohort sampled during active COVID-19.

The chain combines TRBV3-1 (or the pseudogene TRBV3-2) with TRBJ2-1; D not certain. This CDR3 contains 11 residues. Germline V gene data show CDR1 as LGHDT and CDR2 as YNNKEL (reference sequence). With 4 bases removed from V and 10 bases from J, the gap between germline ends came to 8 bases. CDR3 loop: CASSLASEQFF. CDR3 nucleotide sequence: TGTGCCAGCAGCCTCGCGTCGGAGCAGTTCTTC.

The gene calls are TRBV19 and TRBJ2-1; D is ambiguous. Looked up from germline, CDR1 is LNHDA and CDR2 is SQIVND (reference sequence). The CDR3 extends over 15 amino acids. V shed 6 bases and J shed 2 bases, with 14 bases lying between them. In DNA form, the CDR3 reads TGTGCCAGTAGGTTGGCAGCGAGAGCCTACAATGAGCAGTTCTTC. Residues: CASRLAARAYNEQFF.

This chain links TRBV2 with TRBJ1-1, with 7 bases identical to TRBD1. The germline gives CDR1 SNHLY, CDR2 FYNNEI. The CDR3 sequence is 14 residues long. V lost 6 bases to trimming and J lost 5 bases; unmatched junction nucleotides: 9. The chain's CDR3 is CASRDPDRATEAFF. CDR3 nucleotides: TGTGCCAGCAGGGACCCCGACAGGGCGACTGAAGCTTTCTTT.

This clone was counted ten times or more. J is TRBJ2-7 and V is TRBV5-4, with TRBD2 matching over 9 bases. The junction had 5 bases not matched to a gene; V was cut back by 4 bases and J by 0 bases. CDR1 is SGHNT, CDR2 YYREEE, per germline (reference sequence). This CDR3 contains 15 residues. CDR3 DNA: TGTGCCAGCAGCCCCCGGACTAGCGACTCCTACGAGCAGTACTTC. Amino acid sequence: CASSPRTSDSYEQYF.

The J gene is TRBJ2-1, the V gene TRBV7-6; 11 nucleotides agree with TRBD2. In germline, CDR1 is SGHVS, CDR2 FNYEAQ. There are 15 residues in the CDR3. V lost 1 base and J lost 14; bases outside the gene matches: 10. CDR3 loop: CASSLGALAGGIEFF. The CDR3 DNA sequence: TGTGCCAGCAGCTTAGGTGCCTTAGCGGGGGGGATAGAGTTCTTC.

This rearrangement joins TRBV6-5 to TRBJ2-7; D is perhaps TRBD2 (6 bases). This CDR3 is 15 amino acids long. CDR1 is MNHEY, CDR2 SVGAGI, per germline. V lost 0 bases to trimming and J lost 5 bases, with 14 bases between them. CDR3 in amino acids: CASSYSPIGGDEQYF. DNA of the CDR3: TGTGCCAGCAGTTACTCGCCCATCGGGGGAGACGAGCAGTACTTC.

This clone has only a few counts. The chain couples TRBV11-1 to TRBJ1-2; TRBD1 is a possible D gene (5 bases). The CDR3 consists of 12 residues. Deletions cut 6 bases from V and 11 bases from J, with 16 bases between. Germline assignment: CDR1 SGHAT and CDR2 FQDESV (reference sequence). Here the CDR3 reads CASRSGHLGYTF. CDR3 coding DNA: TGTGCCAGCAGGTCCGGACATTTAGGATACACCTTC.

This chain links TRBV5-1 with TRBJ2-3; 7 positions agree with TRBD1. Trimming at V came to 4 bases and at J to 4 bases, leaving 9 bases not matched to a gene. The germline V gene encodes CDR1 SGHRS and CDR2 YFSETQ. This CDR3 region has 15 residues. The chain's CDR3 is CASSPQGTSPDTQYF. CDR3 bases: TGCGCCAGCAGCCCACAGGGGACCTCCCCAGATACGCAGTATTTT.

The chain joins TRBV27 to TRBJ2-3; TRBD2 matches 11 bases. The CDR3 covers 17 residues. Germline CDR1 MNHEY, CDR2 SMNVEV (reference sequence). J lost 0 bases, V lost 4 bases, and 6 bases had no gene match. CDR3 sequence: CASSSHSSGGSTDTQYF. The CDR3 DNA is TGTGCCAGCAGTTCACACTCTAGCGGGGGGAGCACAGATACGCAGTATTTT.

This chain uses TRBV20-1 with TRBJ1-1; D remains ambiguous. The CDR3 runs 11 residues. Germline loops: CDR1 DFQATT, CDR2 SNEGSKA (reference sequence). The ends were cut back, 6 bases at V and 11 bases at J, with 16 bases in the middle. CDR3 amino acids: CSATIPLGAFF. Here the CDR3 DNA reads TGCAGTGCGACTATTCCTCTCGGGGCTTTCTTT.

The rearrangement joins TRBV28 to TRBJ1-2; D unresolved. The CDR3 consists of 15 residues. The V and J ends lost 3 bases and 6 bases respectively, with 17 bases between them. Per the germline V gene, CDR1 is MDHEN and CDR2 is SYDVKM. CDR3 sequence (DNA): TGTGCCAGCAGTTTGCGGGCAGCCCAGGACCATGGCTACACCTTC. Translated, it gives CASSLRAAQDHGYTF.